Listed here are 20 T cell receptor beta chains from one sample, sequenced in a study of T cell responses to AZD1222 COVID-19 vaccine. Some clones are missing from TCRdb's copy, which holds only in-frame ones; the method was immunoSEQ multiplex PCR. Of approximately 110,000 clones listed, around 85% are singletons. The starting material was peripheral blood, obtained 28 days after the second AZD1222 dose. These receptors were obtained from an adult who received the AZD1222 COVID-19 vaccine.

The table lists this clone with a few counts. The V call is TRBV12-3 or TRBV12-4, the J call TRBJ1-6; no definite D call. This CDR3 is built from 11 residues. V lost 4 bases and J lost 14, with 9 bases in between. The CDR3 nucleotides are TGTGCCAGCAGTTCTAGAGAGGCCCTCCACTTT. As protein: CASSSREALHF.

The chain uses TRBV4-2 and TRBJ1-5, with unresolved D. The germline gives CDR1 LGHNA, CDR2 YNFKEQ. Trimming stripped 1 base from V and 8 bases from J, with 18 bases between. The CDR3 is 16 amino acids. The CDR3 DNA is TGTGCCAGCAGCCAAGGAGGAGCGGGTCCGCGGGAGCCCCAGCATTTT. This sequence encodes CASSQGGAGPREPQHF.

The genes are TRBV11-1 and TRBJ2-7; possible D gene TRBD2, 6 bases. V lost 5 bases to trimming and J lost 1 base, with 9 bases between them. The CDR3 runs to 13 residues. The germline CDR1 and CDR2 sequences are SGHAT and FQDESV (reference sequence). CDR3 region: CASSAGLSYEQYF. The CDR3 DNA reads TGTGCCAGCAGCGCGGGACTGTCCTACGAGCAGTACTTC.

This sequence joins TRBV3-1 (or the pseudogene TRBV3-2) and TRBJ2-5; D gene unclear. The CDR3 has 13 amino acids. V lost 4 bases and J 13 bases, leaving 19 bases between the germline ends. CDR1 and CDR2 from the germline V gene are LGHDT and YNNKEL (reference sequence). CDR3 DNA: TGTGCCAGCAGCCGATACACTAATGACCCAAGGTACTTC. Protein: CASSRYTNDPRYF.

V and J are TRBV29-1 and TRBJ2-7, with D perhaps matching TRBD1 (5 bases). The length of the CDR3 is 12 residues. V dropped 4 bases and J dropped 5 bases, with 12 bases sitting between them. CDR1 is SQVTM, CDR2 ANQGSEA, per germline. The CDR3 here is CSVVAGSHEQYF. The CDR3 nucleotides are TGCAGCGTTGTAGCAGGGTCCCACGAGCAGTACTTC.

This clone was seen only once. The chain joins TRBV3-1 (or the pseudogene TRBV3-2) to TRBJ1-5; a weak D match, TRBD1 (6 bases). This CDR3 has 15 residues. V was pared by 2 bases and J by 5 bases, with 13 bases between. Germline loops: CDR1 LGHDT, CDR2 YNNKEL (reference sequence). The CDR3 nucleotides read TGTGCCAGCAGCCAAACGACAGGCCCCTATCAGCCCCAGCATTTT. Amino acid sequence: CASSQTTGPYQPQHF.

The chain recombines TRBV11-2 with TRBJ2-7; TRBD1 might be the D (6 bases). The CDR3 sequence is 15 residues long. The germline V gene encodes CDR1 SGHAT and CDR2 FQNNGV. V was pared by 7 bases and J by 5 bases, with 21 bases between. The CDR3 DNA reads as TGTGCCAGCAACTCAGGGCAGGGGTTCCAGAACGAGCAGTACTTC. Translating gives CASNSGQGFQNEQYF. Based on the CDR3 plus reference TRBV11-2 and TRBJ2-7, the full variable domain is EAGVAQSPRYKIIEKRQSVAFWCNPISGHATLYWYQQILGQGPKLLIQFQNNGVVDDSQLPKDRFSAERLKGVDSTLKIQPAKLEDSAVYLCASNSGQGFQNEQYFGPGTRLTVT.

The J gene is TRBJ2-1, the V gene TRBV6-5; D remains unclear. The V gene's germline CDR1 is MNHEY and CDR2 SVGAGI. V dropped 2 bases and J dropped 4 bases, with 6 bases sitting between them. CDR3 length: 13 residues. CDR3 nucleotide sequence: TGTGCCAGCAGTTACATTGGGTACAATGAGCAGTTCTTC. It codes for CASSYIGYNEQFF.

The V gene is TRBV7-2, the J gene TRBJ2-7; D possibly corresponds to TRBD1 (6 bases). Trimming took off 5 bases at V and 0 bases at J, with 11 bases between the two ends. Germline CDR1 is SGHTA and CDR2 is FQGNSA. The CDR3 is made up of 14 amino acids. The CDR3: CASSPQGSSYEQYF. The CDR3 bases are TGTGCCAGCAGCCCCCAGGGGAGCTCCTACGAGCAGTACTTC.

This clone occurred once. This sequence joins TRBV27 and TRBJ2-6, with 11 bases aligning to TRBD1. In germline, CDR1 is MNHEY, CDR2 SMNVEV (reference sequence). Trimming removed 6 bases from V and 0 bases from J; junction bases left unmatched: 10. The CDR3 has 19 residues. The CDR3 sequence is CASSPIGQGASSGANVLTF. The CDR3 nucleotides read TGTGCCAGCAGCCCGATAGGACAGGGGGCTTCCTCTGGGGCCAACGTCCTGACTTTC.

The rearrangement links TRBV19 to TRBJ1-2; 7 bases are shared with TRBD1. V lost 9 bases to trimming and J lost 5 bases; unmatched junction nucleotides: 15. The germline V gene encodes CDR1 LNHDA and CDR2 SQIVND (reference sequence). The CDR3 totals 15 residues. The CDR3 spells CASIPDRAGYYGYTF. DNA of the CDR3: TGTGCCAGCATCCCCGACAGGGCTGGGTATTATGGCTACACCTTC.

V gene TRBV7-2 combines with J gene TRBJ1-5, with D perhaps matching TRBD1 (5 bases). The germline V gene encodes CDR1 SGHTA and CDR2 FQGNSA. The CDR3 is 18 residues long. V lost 5 bases and J lost 1, with 21 bases in between. The CDR3 bases are TGTGCCAGCAGCCAAAACCAGCCCCGGACACAGAGCAATCAGCCCCAGCATTTT. It yields the protein CASSQNQPRTQSNQPQHF.

J is TRBJ1-1 and V is TRBV6-5, with 9 nucleotides matching TRBD1. Germline V gene data show CDR1 as MNHEY and CDR2 as SVGAGI. V trimming: 6 bases; J trimming: 3 bases; junction bases outside the gene matches: 8. CDR3 length equals 15 residues. CDR3 loop: CASSIGQGSYTEAFF. DNA of the CDR3: TGTGCCAGCAGCATCGGACAGGGGAGTTACACTGAAGCTTTCTTT.

This clone has only one observation. The chain carries TRBV7-9 and TRBJ1-2; possibly TRBD1 for D (6 bases). Deletions cut 2 bases from V and 8 bases from J, with 12 bases between. The CDR3 covers 13 residues. Germline V gives CDR1 SEHNR, CDR2 FQNEAQ (reference sequence). The CDR3 DNA sequence: TGTGCCAGCAGCTTATCAGGGGAAGGCGGCTACACCTTC. Translated: CASSLSGEGGYTF.

This clone was detected once. The chain carries TRBV28 and TRBJ1-6; unclear D gene. Germline V gene lookup returns CDR1 MDHEN and CDR2 SYDVKM. The CDR3 contains 11 residues. The V end lost 4 bases, the J end lost 8 bases, and 3 bases lay between the germline ends. CDR3 sequence reads: CASSYYSPLHF. The CDR3 DNA reads as TGTGCCAGCAGTTATTATTCACCCCTCCACTTT.

The V and J genes are TRBV29-1 and TRBJ2-7; 9 bases fit TRBD1. Germline CDR1 is SQVTM and CDR2 is ANQGSEA. Trimming took 3 bases from V and 5 from J; bases not matched to a gene: 5. The CDR3 length is 13 residues. The CDR3 region is CSVEGQGSHEQYF. For the CDR3, the DNA is TGCAGCGTTGAGGGACAGGGCAGCCACGAGCAGTACTTC.

The chain's CDR3 is CASNRGSNEKLFF. CDR3 coding DNA: TGTGCCAGCAACAGGGGATCTAATGAAAAACTGTTTTTT. V usage is TRBV12-3 or TRBV12-4 and J usage is TRBJ1-4; 7 bases align to TRBD1. This CDR3 is 13 amino acids long. The J segment lost 3 bases and the V segment lost 7 bases, leaving 2 bases of the junction unmatched.

The chain links TRBV2 to TRBJ2-5; the match to TRBD1 covers 7 bases. V trimming: 1 base; J trimming: 3 bases; junction bases outside the gene matches: 2. Looked up from germline, CDR1 is SNHLY and CDR2 is FYNNEI. The CDR3 is 14 amino acids. This CDR3 is CASSEEGAKETQYF. In nucleotides, the CDR3 is TGTGCCAGCAGTGAAGAGGGGGCAAAAGAGACCCAGTACTTC.

The V gene is TRBV28, the J gene TRBJ2-7; D possibly uses TRBD1 or TRBD2 (6 bases each). Looked up from germline, CDR1 is MDHEN and CDR2 is SYDVKM. V was trimmed by 4 bases and J by 9 bases, leaving 19 bases between them. This CDR3 spans 14 amino acids. CDR3 loop: CASSSLGGPLGQYF. Written as DNA, the CDR3 is TGTGCCAGCAGTTCGCTCGGGGGCCCGTTAGGGCAGTACTTC. Combining the CDR3 with reference TRBV28 and TRBJ2-7 gives the whole variable domain DVKVTQSSRYLVKRTGEKVFLECVQDMDHENMFWYRQDPGLGLRLIYFSYDVKMKEKGDIPEGYSVSREKKERFSLILESASTNQTSMYLCASSSLGGPLGQYFGPGTRLTVT.

This clone was seen a single time. The CDR3 DNA sequence: TGTGCCAGCAGTTACTCGGCATACAGGGGGAGCCCCGGGGAGCTGTTTTTT. Its translation: CASSYSAYRGSPGELFF. This chain links TRBV6-2 or TRBV6-3 with TRBJ2-2, with 8 bases lining up with TRBD1. The CDR3 extends over 17 amino acids. Germline V CDR1 and CDR2: MNHEY, SVGEGT. V shed 0 bases and J 6 bases; nucleotides not matched to a gene: 9.